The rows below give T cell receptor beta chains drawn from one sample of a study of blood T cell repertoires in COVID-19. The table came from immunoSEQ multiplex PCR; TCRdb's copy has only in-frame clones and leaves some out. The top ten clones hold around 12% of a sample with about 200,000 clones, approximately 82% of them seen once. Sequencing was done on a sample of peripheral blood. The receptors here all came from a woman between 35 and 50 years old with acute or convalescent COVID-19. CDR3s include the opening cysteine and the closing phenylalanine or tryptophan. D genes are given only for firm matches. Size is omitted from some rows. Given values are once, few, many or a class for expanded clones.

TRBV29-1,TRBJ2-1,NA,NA,CSVGRRGPYNEQFF,TGCAGCGTGGGTAGGCGGGGACCCTACAATGAGCAGTTCTTC
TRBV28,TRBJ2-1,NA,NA,CASSLLPLAVSSYNEQFF,TGTGCCAGCAGTTTGCTGCCCTTAGCGGTTAGCTCCTACAATGAGCAGTTCTTC
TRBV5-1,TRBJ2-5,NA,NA,CASSELAIQETQYF,TGCGCCAGCAGCGAACTAGCCATCCAAGAGACCCAGTACTTC
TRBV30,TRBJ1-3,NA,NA,CAWSVPGGFQTGNTIYF,TGTGCCTGGAGTGTACCCGGGGGGTTCCAGACCGGAAACACCATATATTTT
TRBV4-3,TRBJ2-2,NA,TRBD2,CASSQDRGSYGTGELFF,TGCGCCAGCAGCCAAGATCGCGGGAGTTACGGCACCGGGGAGCTGTTTTTT
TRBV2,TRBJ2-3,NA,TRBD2,CASSRTLVRLAGTDTQYF,TGTGCCAGCAGTCGTACCTTGGTCAGACTAGCGGGGACCGATACGCAGTATTTT
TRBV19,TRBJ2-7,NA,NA,CASSIKGGNSYEQYF,TGTGCCAGTAGTATTAAAGGGGGTAACTCCTACGAGCAGTACTTC
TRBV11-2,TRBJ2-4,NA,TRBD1,CASSSQGAKNIQYF,TGTGCCAGCAGTTCACAGGGGGCCAAAAACATTCAGTACTTC
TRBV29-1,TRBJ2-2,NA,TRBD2,CSVPEREGYTGELFF,TGCAGCGTCCCTGAGCGGGAGGGGTACACCGGGGAGCTGTTTTTT
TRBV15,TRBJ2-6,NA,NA,CATSRSPGGANVLTF,TGTGCCACCAGCAGATCCCCGGGAGGGGCCAACGTCCTGACTTTC
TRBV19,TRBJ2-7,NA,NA,CASSISPSYEQYF,TGTGCCAGTAGTATATCCCCTTCCTACGAGCAGTACTTC
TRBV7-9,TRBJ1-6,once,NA,CASSLGLQSSYNSPLHF,TGTGCCAGCAGCTTAGGACTTCAGAGCTCCTATAATTCACCCCTCCACTTT
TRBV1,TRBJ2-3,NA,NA,CTSSQDRREGLGDTQYF,TGCACCAGCAGCCAAGATCGGCGGGAGGGCCTGGGAGATACGCAGTATTTT
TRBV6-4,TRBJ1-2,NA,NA,CASSQGSNYGYTF,TGTGCCAGCAGTCAGGGATCGAACTATGGCTACACCTTC
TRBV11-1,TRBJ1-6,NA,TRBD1,CASSWRGQGDSPLHF,TGTGCCAGCAGTTGGAGGGGACAGGGTGACTCACCCCTCCACTTT
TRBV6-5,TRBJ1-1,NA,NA,CASSFRGTEAFF,TGTGCCAGCAGTTTCAGGGGCACTGAAGCTTTCTTT
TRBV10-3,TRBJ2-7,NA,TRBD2,CAAGGIAGFEQYF,TGTGCCGCGGGGGGGATAGCGGGTTTTGAGCAGTACTTC
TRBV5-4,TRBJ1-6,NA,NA,CASSLDRNNSPLHF,TGTGCCAGCAGCTTGGACAGAAATAATTCACCCCTCCACTTT
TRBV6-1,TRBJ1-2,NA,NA,CASSGTLAAENYGYTF,TGTGCCAGCAGTGGAACCCTGGCCGCAGAAAACTATGGCTACACCTTC
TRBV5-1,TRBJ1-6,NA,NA,CASSNSLNSPLHF,TGCGCCAGCTCGAACAGTCTGAATTCACCCCTCCACTTT
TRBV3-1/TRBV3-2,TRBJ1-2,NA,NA,CASSLRQPASDGYTF,TGTGCCAGCAGTCTACGTCAACCCGCATCGGATGGCTACACCTTC
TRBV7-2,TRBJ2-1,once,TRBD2,CASSTSGASYNEQFF,TGTGCCAGCAGCACGAGCGGGGCGTCCTACAATGAGCAGTTCTTC
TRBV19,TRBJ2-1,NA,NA,CASSPQTGTQFF,TGTGCCAGTAGTCCTCAGACAGGAACCCAGTTCTTC
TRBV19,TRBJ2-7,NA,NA,CASSIRRAGEQYF,TGTGCCAGTAGTATACGCCGGGCGGGGGAGCAGTACTTC
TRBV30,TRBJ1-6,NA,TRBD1,CAGGQDHNSPLHF,TGTGCCGGGGGACAGGACCATAATTCACCCCTCCACTTT
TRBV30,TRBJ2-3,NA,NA,CAWSDINTSTDTQYF,TGTGCCTGGAGCGACATAAACACTAGCACAGATACGCAGTATTTT
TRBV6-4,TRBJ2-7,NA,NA,CASSDSRKFRYEQYF,TGTGCCAGCAGTGACTCCAGGAAATTTCGGTACGAGCAGTACTTC
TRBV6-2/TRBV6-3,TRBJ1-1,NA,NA,CASSQTAAEAFF,TGTGCCAGCAGTCAAACAGCCGCCGAAGCTTTCTTT
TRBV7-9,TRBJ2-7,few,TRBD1,CASSLTGWEQYF,TGTGCCAGCAGCCTGACAGGGTGGGAGCAGTACTTC
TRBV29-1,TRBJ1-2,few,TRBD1,CSVELKLSKRGPGNYGYTF,TGCAGCGTTGAACTGAAACTTTCGAAGAGGGGGCCGGGGAACTATGGCTACACCTTC
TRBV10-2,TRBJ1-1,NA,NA,CASSEGAPNTEAFF,TGCGCCAGCAGTGAAGGGGCCCCGAACACTGAAGCTTTCTTT
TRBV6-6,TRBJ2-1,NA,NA,CASSFLGLSSYNEQFF,TGTGCCAGCAGTTTCCTGGGACTTTCCTCCTACAATGAGCAGTTCTTC
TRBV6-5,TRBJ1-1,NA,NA,CASSSPSKNTEAFF,TGTGCCAGCAGTTCTCCTTCTAAGAACACTGAAGCTTTCTTT
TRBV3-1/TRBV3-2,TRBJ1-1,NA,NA,CASSPRTANTEAFF,TGTGCCAGCAGCCCCCGGACAGCAAACACTGAAGCTTTCTTT
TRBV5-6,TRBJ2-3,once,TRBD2,CASSLVRGGSTDTQYF,TGTGCCAGCAGCTTGGTTCGGGGGGGAAGCACAGATACGCAGTATTTT
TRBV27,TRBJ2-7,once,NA,CASSLVGAAVDEQYF,TGTGCCAGCAGTTTAGTAGGGGCGGCTGTGGACGAGCAGTACTTC
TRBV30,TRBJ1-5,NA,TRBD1,CAWSSPWGQGFNQPQHF,TGTGCCTGGAGTTCGCCCTGGGGACAGGGGTTCAATCAGCCCCAGCATTTT
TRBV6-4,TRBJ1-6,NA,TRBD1,CASSDGTANSPLHF,TGTGCCAGCAGTGACGGGACAGCAAATTCACCCCTCCACTTT
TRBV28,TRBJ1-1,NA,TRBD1,CASSYAQGEEAFF,TGTGCCAGCAGTTACGCGCAGGGGGAAGAAGCTTTCTTT
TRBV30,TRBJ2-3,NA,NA,CAWSVGGTQYF,TGTGCCTGGAGTGTAGGAGGTACGCAGTATTTT
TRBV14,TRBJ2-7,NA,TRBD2,CASSPGRGAAYEQYF,TGTGCCAGCAGCCCGGGGAGGGGAGCCGCCTACGAGCAGTACTTC
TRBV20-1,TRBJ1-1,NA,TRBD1,CSASRDSEAFF,TGCAGTGCTAGTAGGGACAGTGAAGCTTTCTTT
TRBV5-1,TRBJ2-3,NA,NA,CASRPGQSSLTDTQYF,TGCGCCAGCAGACCTGGACAGAGCAGCCTCACAGATACGCAGTATTTT
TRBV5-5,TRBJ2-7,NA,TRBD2,CASRPLAANSYEQYF,TGTGCCAGCAGACCCCTAGCGGCCAATTCCTACGAGCAGTACTTC
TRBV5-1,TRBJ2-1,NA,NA,CASSLRTGGRTDNEQFF,TGCGCCAGCAGCTTGCGTACTGGTGGCAGGACAGACAATGAGCAGTTCTTC
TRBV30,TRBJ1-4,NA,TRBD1,CAWSEYRGADEKLFF,TGTGCCTGGAGTGAGTACAGGGGCGCGGATGAAAAACTGTTTTTT
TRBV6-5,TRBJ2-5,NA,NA,CASSSIQETQYF,TGTGCCAGCAGCAGTATCCAAGAGACCCAGTACTTC
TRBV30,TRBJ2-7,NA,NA,CAWRRTSAYEQYF,TGTGCCTGGAGGAGGACTTCTGCCTACGAGCAGTACTTC